This TCR beta chain originates from a study of cytomegalovirus exposure and HLA in healthy donors (dated by TCRdb to 2017 to 2019). The study in broad terms: According to an earlier analysis of a few hundred of the donors, 200 million or so T cells yielded approximately 120 million unique TCR beta sequences and 250 to 350 Gb of sequence data. Across 398 genotyped donors of the cohort, an average of roughly 230,000 unique TCR beta nucleotide sequences per donor were sequenced, and around 19% of those sequences were non-productive. Alongside the repertoire data, information on donor age, sex, ethnicity and CMV serostatus was compiled. An early release covering roughly 640 HLA-typed donors comprised 250 to 350 gigabases of sequencing data and some 79 million unique TCR sequences. Besides the first cohort of approximately 710 subjects, a separate validation cohort made up of 90 to 150 different subjects was used. In the later analysis, no new phenotypic data were used to find candidate immune exposures; instead, reliance was placed on TCR beta sequences and their occurrence across donors. Among the roughly 400 genotyped donors, about 83% belonged to the genetic ancestry cluster associated with self-reported Caucasian donors. Typing coverage varied by locus: about 620-630 donors for A, B, C, DRB1 and DQB1; approximately 560 for DQA1; about 600 for DPA1; some 470 for DPB1. An earlier analysis of 450 to 750 of the donors used high-throughput TCR beta sequencing to judge whether each TCR beta V gene segment behaved as functional or pseudogenic. A later analysis re-analyzed previously published TCR beta repertoires from approximately 700 donors and added high-resolution HLA genotyping to study TCR occurrence patterns. All discovery cohort repertoires had been generated on a single sequencing platform. Using immunosequencing, the study profiled T cell repertoires from 640 or so subjects and related those repertoires to cytomegalovirus serostatus. The study combined high-throughput TCR immunosequencing, statistical association of individual TCRs with disease status, and machine learning to predict cytomegalovirus infection status. Genome-wide SNP genotypes for about three fifths of the 666 donors were used in a later genetic analysis, which treated that subset as a discovery cohort. Five DR-DQ haplotypes were treated as single units for association and clustering because of strong linkage in the cohort. The study was designed to test whether signatures of past pathogen exposure could be identified by cataloging public T cell receptors. Both class I and class II loci were covered by HLA typing, at four-digit resolution. Study-wide findings and limitations: Linkage disequilibrium might explain the correlated functional status among segregating V segments, but an unknown experimental factor could not be excluded. In vitro tests confirmed that three of the cytomegalovirus-associated TCR beta chains recognize cytomegalovirus antigens. This cohort had only TCR beta chains sequenced, and the lack of alpha or paired-chain data limited which features could be detected. A total of fewer than 200 TCR beta chains were listed by the study as associated with cytomegalovirus. The sequencing pipeline was judged likely to have produced a cluster of highly shared sequence variants as a technical artifact. It was suggested by the authors that the approach could potentially be generalized to other disease states and immunological phenotypes. In a later genetic analysis, fewer N-insertions in productive TCRs were reported among donors in an Asian-associated ancestry cluster than the 666-donor mean. In a later analysis, HLA-associated TCR beta chains showed more clonal expansion and lower generation probabilities than non-associated chains that were equally common. A later genetic analysis associated a missense DCLRE1C variant with V-gene and J-gene trimming of TCR beta chains, and an independent cohort replicated the association. Presence/absence analyses assumed roughly uniform sequencing depth across donors, an assumption that may not hold. HLA typing was unavailable for some donors at each locus, so association tests used only the typed subset. The classifier was reported to diagnose cytomegalovirus status with high specificity and sensitivity in both the original and validation cohorts. According to a later analysis, TCR association rates differed among HLA loci, with DRB1 alleles showing the most associated TCRs and HLA-C alleles showing the fewest. Specific HLA alleles were associated with more than 15,000 TCR beta sequences at a false discovery rate of 0.05 in a later analysis. In an earlier analysis of around 600 of the donors, most TCR beta V segments appeared in productive rearrangements about 87% or about 30% of the time, broadly matching IMGT annotations. In a later analysis, most CMV-associated TCR beta chains were found to appear HLA-restricted, with HLA associations seemingly driven largely by CMV exposure. The 87-base-pair reads could not distinguish some IMGT-functional V segments, including TRBV6-2 and TRBV6-3, so those segments were excluded. A further reported finding was that TCR beta sequences accurately predicted the HLA-A and HLA-B alleles for most subjects in the first cohort. Strong co-occurrence of HLA alleles, especially DR and DQ, made assigning TCR associations to individual alleles difficult. In a later analysis, several top co-occurrence clusters were reported to appear linked to parvovirus B19, influenza, CMV and Epstein-Barr virus. The only immune exposure information available for the cohort was CMV serostatus. Some 16 rarely observed V segments, including chromosome 9 orphons, were excluded from the earlier analysis of about 600 of the donors because counts were too low. Most TCR sequences were observed very rarely across donors, whereas some public TCRs were present in many individuals.

The CDR3 runs 16 amino acids, cysteine and phenylalanine included. Only CDR3 DNA is held: 48 bases, read in frame from base 1. CDR1 and CDR2 were assigned from the germline V gene as SGDLS and YYNGEE. V is cut back by 3 bases and J by 2 bases, with 3 bases in the junction unmatched. The cohort was made up of under 800 healthy bone marrow donors. Cohort members were all nominally healthy when sampled, although unrecorded immune exposures were likely present. The donor was CMV seronegative and was included in the group of several hundred seronegative cohort members. A peripheral blood sample was provided by each donor, and peripheral blood mononuclear cells were used for TCR beta sequencing. The Qiagen DNeasy Blood Extraction Kit was used to extract genomic DNA from the blood cell samples. Libraries came from the immunoSEQ multiplex PCR assay. The multiplex PCR relied on a mix of 60 forward primers for TCR Vbeta segments and 13 reverse primers for TCR Jbeta segments. A multiplex PCR assay on genomic DNA amplified the CDR3 region of rearranged TCR beta genes. The amplified TCR beta libraries were sequenced on the Illumina HiSeq System as 87-base-pair reads. The authors processed their data as follows. In a later analysis, around 80 million unique TCR beta chains were counted across the roughly 670 repertoires, and some 10 million of these chains were shared by at least two donors. Raw reads were error-corrected and collapsed into unique sequences with a nearest-neighbor algorithm that merged closely related sequences to remove PCR and sequencing errors. CDR3 sequences were aligned to IMGT reference sequences to assign V, D and J gene segments. For a sequence to be retained, a match of at least six nucleotides was required to both a V gene segment and a J gene segment. Rearrangements were called productive when the CDR3 lacked stop codons and stayed in frame with V and J; all others were non-productive. CDR3 was defined according to IMGT convention as the region running from the second conserved V-encoded cysteine to the conserved J-encoded phenylalanine. In an earlier analysis of just under 600 of the donors, sequences lacking an unambiguous match to a single V gene segment were excluded. An earlier analysis of 500 to 600 of the donors classified V segments as functional when productive rearrangements were above 56.7% and as segregating when the standard deviation between donors was above 5%. To diagnose cytomegalovirus status from the catalog of TCR beta chain sequences, a statistical classification framework was built. In a later analysis, TCR nucleotide sequences were compared against IMGT/GENE-DB human TR gene sequences so that V and J genes could be assigned. A later analysis assigned CDR3 sequences and most-parsimonious VDJ recombination scenarios with the TCRdist pipeline. In a later analysis, every TCR beta chain was defined by the combination of its CDR3 amino acid sequence and its V-gene family, and reads without a unique V-gene family were dropped. To address suspected cross-contamination and a sequencing artifact, a later analysis removed 450 to 700 highly shared, low-generation-probability nucleotide sequences. A later analysis calculated a clonal expansion index for each public chain from normalized within-repertoire ranks of inferred template counts. In a later analysis, generation probabilities were computed using a VDJ recombination model fitted to out-of-frame rearrangements, and the results were checked against IGoR. In a later analysis, TCR-TCR, TCR-HLA and TCR-CMV co-occurrence was scored with hypergeometric tests, and a repertoire-size bias correction was applied to TCR pairs. In a later analysis, false discovery rates were estimated by permuting HLA or CMV assignments 20 times. In a later analysis, co-occurring TCRs were grouped using DBSCAN, with TCRdist sequence similarity added in when clustering inside HLA-allele-positive subsets. Repertoires with fewer than 30,000 or more than 120,000 public chains, plus five repertoires with anomalous nucleotide sharing, were excluded from co-occurrence clustering. TCRdb stores this immuneACCESS table with in-frame sequences only. Part of the clones is absent; in the studies checked, under half of the shortfall reflects unresolved V genes, and no reason is known for the rest. V and J calls and clone size come straight from that table; D and trimming were deduced from the DNA. The sample has about 160,000 clones on record, around 74% of them singletons. Around 2.5% of the sample is in the top ten clones.

On this clone itself: Its target antigen remains unknown. Per-base quality was not reported, and no clone a single base away is much larger than it.

The rearranged segments are TRBV9 and TRBJ2-5, with TRBD2 matching 14 junction bases. The sequence was obtained from a female donor in good health and CMV-seronegative. Sequenced sample: PBMCs. The nucleotides read TGTGCCAGCAGCGGGGGACTAGCGGGGGAGCAAGAGACCCAGTACTTC. Translated, it reads CASSGGLAGEQETQYF.